A selection of T cell receptor beta chains follows, all from one sample in a study of tumor and adjacent non-tumor tissue in lung cancer. TCRdb independently ran MiXCR on the multiplex PCR reads; one entry per CDR3 protein. This sample has around 86,000 distinct CDR3 sequences; roughly 72% occur once, and the top ten carry 8% to 10%. The specimen sequenced was lung tumor tissue. Every receptor here comes from a woman aged 35 to 49 with non-small cell lung cancer. Both conserved end residues are trimmed from each CDR3. The D gene is left open where the match is weak.

d_gene	v_gene	len	j_gene	CDR3aa
-	TRBV5-5	13	TRBJ2-3	ASSPGGTVTDKQY
-	TRBV20-1	12	TRBJ2-7	SVGVPGQGYGQY
TRBD1	TRBV10-3	13	TRBJ2-1	AISAGDSPNNEQF
-	TRBV11-2	12	TRBJ2-3	VSSLFARTDTRY
TRBD1	TRBV28	15	TRBJ2-3	ASSPRGLPPHTDMQY
TRBD1	TRBV11-2	14	TRBJ2-7	VNSPKTGGGPNEQY
TRBD2	TRBV12-3/TRBV12-4	14	TRBJ2-5	ASSLGLAVGGETQC
-	TRBV7-9	10	TRBJ2-1	ASILGTNEQF
-	TRBV11-2	13	TRBJ2-2	TSSPESQNTGELL
TRBD1	TRBV6-5	16	TRBJ1-6	ASSYTIPGQGSNSPLH
-	TRBV10-3	11	TRBJ2-7	AINESISYERY
-	TRBV29-1	10	TRBJ1-2	SVEGVGNSYT
-	TRBV6-6	14	TRBJ1-5	ACSYTGGSLYQPQH
-	TRBV4-1	11	TRBJ2-5	ASSHQRQEIQY
-	TRBV6-1	13	TRBJ2-1	ATRPLAGADNEQF
TRBD2	TRBV6-6	14	TRBJ2-7	ASSYTLAGGAEEQF
TRBD1	TRBV7-8	12	TRBJ2-7	ASSAGTGFYEQY
TRBD2	TRBV11-3	16	TRBJ2-3	ASDLGAIAGVSTDMQY
TRBD2	TRBV18	12	TRBJ2-7	ASSLPSGYLEQY
-	TRBV20-1	10	TRBJ2-7	SANGETYEQY
-	TRBV20-1	11	TRBJ2-3	SARGTPADTQY
TRBD1	TRBV12-3/TRBV12-4	12	TRBJ1-1	ASSFASTGIEAF
-	TRBV7-9	11	TRBJ1-4	ASSLANGEKLF
-	TRBV6-5	14	TRBJ2-7	ASSYSMRTPVGIQY
-	TRBV5-1	11	TRBJ1-1	ASSLPGGTEAF
-	TRBV4-2	16	TRBJ2-5	ASSQGPLHRHRGETRY
TRBD1	TRBV13	14	TRBJ1-2	VSSSGTGNDNYGYT
-	TRBV6-2/TRBV6-3	15	TRBJ2-5	TSSYWLGRAGQETQY
-	TRBV11-3	13	TRBJ2-5	AGSPDDLGEETQY
TRBD2	TRBV4-2	14	TRBJ2-1	ANSQGTSGDINEQF
-	TRBV12-3/TRBV12-4	10	TRBJ1-4	ASRHFNEKLF
TRBD2	TRBV11-2	14	TRBJ2-4	ASSPGTSGRKGIQY
-	TRBV11-2	12	TRBJ2-7	ASSLVPNSYEQY
-	TRBV11-2	13	TRBJ2-7	ARSQHGGTQYEQY
TRBD2	TRBV29-1	10	TRBJ2-3	SDVGGWHTQY
-	TRBV7-9	13	TRBJ1-4	ASSQYTRRDEKLF
-	TRBV6-1	12	TRBJ1-5	ASNGEPDNQPQH
-	TRBV6-2/TRBV6-3	16	TRBJ1-5	ASSLVVVGRDSNQPQH
-	TRBV12-3/TRBV12-4	9	TRBJ1-1	ASTVSGQAF
-	TRBV11-2	12	TRBJ2-5	ASSPVRGAGTQY
-	TRBV10-3	13	TRBJ1-1	AISESGDGSTQAI
-	TRBV12-3/TRBV12-4	12	TRBJ1-5	VSRNGAVNSPQH
TRBD2	TRBV29-1	16	TRBJ2-3	SVDFSPAGLAHSNTQY
-	TRBV28	14	TRBJ2-5	ASSALRGSYLETQY
-	TRBV4-1	12	TRBJ1-5	ANSRGPRNQPQH
TRBD1	TRBV6-5	16	TRBJ2-6	ACNHRGTSRSGANVLT
TRBD1	TRBV29-1	10	TRBJ1-2	SASGQGNGYA
TRBD2	TRBV28	9	TRBJ2-7	ASRDYYEQY
-	TRBV5-1	12	TRBJ1-1	ASSFRGPNTEAV
-	TRBV5-4	13	TRBJ1-4	VSSLVGGSNEKLF
TRBD2	TRBV20-1	15	TRBJ2-7	SARPRGTSGSPYEQY
-	TRBV6-5	12	TRBJ1-3	TSSYRGHGNTIY
-	TRBV10-3	12	TRBJ2-7	AISDQGGIYEQY
TRBD1	TRBV4-1	13	TRBJ1-2	ASNQDPQGDYGYT